This T cell receptor beta chain was observed in a study of CD8 T cells in ankylosing spondylitis. General observations from the study: Researchers reportedly found disease-linked clones significantly enriched in matched ankylosing spondylitis synovial fluid. Roughly 8 highly homologous variants made up a TCR beta motif, and this motif appeared characteristic of ankylosing spondylitis blood. Disease-associated clones were CD8+ and fairly uncommon in peripheral blood.

Construction of TCR beta libraries was performed using quantitative 5'-RACE with molecular barcodes. TCRdb called the 5' RACE reads again in MiXCR, with one record for every CDR3 protein. Altogether 200,000 to 250,000 distinct CDR3 sequences are present, about 10% being singletons, with the ten largest covering 21%. Germline assignment: CDR1 DFQATT and CDR2 SNEGSKA (reference sequence). The CDR3 sequence is 13 residues long. The V and J ends lost 6 bases and 7 bases respectively, with 15 bases between them. This clonotype was seen more than once but under ten times. Its target is not known. This chain links TRBV20-1 with TRBJ1-4, with a weak D call TRBD1 (6 bases). Input material: blood, either unsorted or a sorted T cell fraction (not recorded which). This clonotype originated in a male donor with ankylosing spondylitis or in good health (not recorded which). CDR3 loop: CSAQDRPGEKLFF. CDR3 nucleotide sequence: TGCAGTGCCCAAGACAGGCCGGGTGAAAAACTGTTTTTT.